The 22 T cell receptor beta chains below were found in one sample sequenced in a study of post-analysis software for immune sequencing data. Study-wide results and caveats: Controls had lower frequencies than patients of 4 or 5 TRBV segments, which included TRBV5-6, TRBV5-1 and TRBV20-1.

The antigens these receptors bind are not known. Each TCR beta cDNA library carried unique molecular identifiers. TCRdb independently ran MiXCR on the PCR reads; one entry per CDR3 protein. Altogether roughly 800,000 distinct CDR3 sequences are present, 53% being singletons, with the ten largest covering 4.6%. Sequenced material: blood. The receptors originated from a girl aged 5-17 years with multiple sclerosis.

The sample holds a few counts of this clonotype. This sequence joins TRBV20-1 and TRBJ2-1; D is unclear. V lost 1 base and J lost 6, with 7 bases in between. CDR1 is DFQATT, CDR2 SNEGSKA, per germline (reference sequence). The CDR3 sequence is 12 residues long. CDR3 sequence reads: CSARATGNEQFF. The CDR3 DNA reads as TGCAGTGCTAGAGCTACCGGCAATGAGCAGTTCTTC.

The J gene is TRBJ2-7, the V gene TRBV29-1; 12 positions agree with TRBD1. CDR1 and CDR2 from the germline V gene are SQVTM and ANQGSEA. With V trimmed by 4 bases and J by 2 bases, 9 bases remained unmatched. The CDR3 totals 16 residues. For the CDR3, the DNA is TGCAGCGTTGGTGGGACAGGGGGCGCCGATCCCTACGAGCAGTACTTC. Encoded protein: CSVGGTGGADPYEQYF.

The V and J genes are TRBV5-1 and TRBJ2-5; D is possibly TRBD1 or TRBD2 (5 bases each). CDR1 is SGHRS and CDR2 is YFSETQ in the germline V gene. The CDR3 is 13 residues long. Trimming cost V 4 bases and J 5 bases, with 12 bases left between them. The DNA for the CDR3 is TGCGCCAGCAGCCTGGGGGATTGGGAGACCCAGTACTTC. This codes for CASSLGDWETQYF.

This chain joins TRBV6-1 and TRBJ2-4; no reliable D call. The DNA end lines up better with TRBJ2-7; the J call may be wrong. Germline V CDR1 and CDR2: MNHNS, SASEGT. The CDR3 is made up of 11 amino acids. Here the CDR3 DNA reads TGTGCCATCAGCACCTACTACGAGCAGTACTTC. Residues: CAISTYYEQYF.

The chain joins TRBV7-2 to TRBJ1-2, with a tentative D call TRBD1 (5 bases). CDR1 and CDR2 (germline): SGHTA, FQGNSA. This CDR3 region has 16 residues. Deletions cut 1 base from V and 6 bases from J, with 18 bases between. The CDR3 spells CASSLESTSGRNGYTF. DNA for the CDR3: TGTGCCAGCAGCTTAGAGTCAACGTCAGGGCGTAATGGCTACACCTTC.

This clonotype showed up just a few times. CDR3 sequence: CASSQGDRGYEQYF. DNA for the CDR3: TGTGCCAGCAGCCAGGGGGACAGGGGCTACGAGCAGTACTTC. The chain couples TRBV7-2 to TRBJ2-7, with 10 bases identical to TRBD1. After removal of 5 bases from V and 3 bases from J, the junction contained 4 bases not matched to a gene. The CDR3 is 14 residues long. The germline V gene has CDR1 SGHTA and CDR2 FQGNSA.

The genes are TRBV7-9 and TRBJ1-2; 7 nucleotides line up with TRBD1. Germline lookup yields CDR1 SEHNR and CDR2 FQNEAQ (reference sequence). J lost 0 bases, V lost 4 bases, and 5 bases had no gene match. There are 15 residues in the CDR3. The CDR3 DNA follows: TGTGCCAGCAGCTCTGACAGGGCGGCTAACTATGGCTACACCTTC. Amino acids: CASSSDRAANYGYTF.

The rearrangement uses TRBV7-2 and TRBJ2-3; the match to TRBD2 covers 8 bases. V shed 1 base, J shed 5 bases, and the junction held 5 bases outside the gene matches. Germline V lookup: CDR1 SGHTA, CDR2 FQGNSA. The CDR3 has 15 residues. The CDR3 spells CASSLDARGGDTQYF. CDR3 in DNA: TGTGCCAGCAGCTTAGACGCACGGGGGGGAGATACGCAGTATTTT.

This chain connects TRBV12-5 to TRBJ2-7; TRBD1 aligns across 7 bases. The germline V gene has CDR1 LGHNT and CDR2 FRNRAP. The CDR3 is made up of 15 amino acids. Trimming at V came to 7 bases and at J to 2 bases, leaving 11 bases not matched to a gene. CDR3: CASAPLYRGPYEQYF. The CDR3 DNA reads TGTGCTAGTGCCCCCCTCTACAGGGGTCCCTACGAGCAGTACTTC.

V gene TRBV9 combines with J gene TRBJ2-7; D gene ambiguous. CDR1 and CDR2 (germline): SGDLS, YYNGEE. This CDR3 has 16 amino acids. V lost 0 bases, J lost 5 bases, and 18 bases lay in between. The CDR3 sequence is CASSVGDGPGIHEQYF. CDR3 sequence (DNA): TGTGCCAGCAGCGTAGGGGATGGCCCTGGGATCCACGAGCAGTACTTC.

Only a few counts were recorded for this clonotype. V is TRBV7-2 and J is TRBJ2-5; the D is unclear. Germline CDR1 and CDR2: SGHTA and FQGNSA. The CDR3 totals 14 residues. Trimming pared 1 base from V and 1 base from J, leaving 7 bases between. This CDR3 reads CASSLESFQETQYF. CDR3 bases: TGTGCCAGCAGCTTAGAGTCTTTCCAAGAGACCCAGTACTTC.

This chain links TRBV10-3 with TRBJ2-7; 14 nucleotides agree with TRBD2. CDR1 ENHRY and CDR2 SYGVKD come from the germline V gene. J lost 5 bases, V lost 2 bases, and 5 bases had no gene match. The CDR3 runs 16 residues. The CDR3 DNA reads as TGTGCCATCAGTGAGGGGACTAGCGGGAGTGGGGACGAGCAGTACTTC. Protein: CAISEGTSGSGDEQYF.

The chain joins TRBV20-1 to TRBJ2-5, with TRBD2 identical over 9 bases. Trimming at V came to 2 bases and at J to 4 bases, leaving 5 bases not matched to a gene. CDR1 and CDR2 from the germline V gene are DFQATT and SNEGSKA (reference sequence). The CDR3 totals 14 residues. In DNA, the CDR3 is TGCAGTGCTAGACTAGCGGGATTAGCAGAGACCCAGTACTTC. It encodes CSARLAGLAETQYF.

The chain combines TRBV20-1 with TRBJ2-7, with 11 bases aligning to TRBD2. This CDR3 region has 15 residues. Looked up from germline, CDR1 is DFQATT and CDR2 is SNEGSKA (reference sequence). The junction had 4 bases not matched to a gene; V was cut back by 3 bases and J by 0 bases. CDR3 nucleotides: TGCAGTGCTAGGGGGGGACTAGCGGCCTCCTACGAGCAGTACTTC. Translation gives CSARGGLAASYEQYF.

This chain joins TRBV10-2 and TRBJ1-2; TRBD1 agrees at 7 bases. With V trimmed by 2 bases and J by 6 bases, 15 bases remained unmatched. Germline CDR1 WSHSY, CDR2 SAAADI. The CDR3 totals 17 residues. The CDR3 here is CASSERAFRQGDDGYTF. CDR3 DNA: TGCGCCAGCAGTGAGAGGGCCTTTCGGCAGGGGGATGATGGCTACACCTTC.

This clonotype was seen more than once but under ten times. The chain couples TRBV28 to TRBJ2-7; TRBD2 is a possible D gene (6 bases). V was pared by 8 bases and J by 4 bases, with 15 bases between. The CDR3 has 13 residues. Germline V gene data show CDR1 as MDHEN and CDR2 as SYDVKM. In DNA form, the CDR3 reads TGTGCCAGCCGGGGGTCAACCACGTACGAGCAGTACTTC. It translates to CASRGSTTYEQYF.

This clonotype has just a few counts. CDR3 nucleotide sequence: TGTGCCAGCAGTTACCTACAGGGCACAGATACGCAGTATTTT. Translated: CASSYLQGTDTQYF. The chain carries TRBV12-3 or TRBV12-4 and TRBJ2-3, with D possibly matching TRBD1 (5 bases). Deletions cut 4 bases from V and 1 base from J, with 9 bases between. CDR3 length: 14 amino acids.

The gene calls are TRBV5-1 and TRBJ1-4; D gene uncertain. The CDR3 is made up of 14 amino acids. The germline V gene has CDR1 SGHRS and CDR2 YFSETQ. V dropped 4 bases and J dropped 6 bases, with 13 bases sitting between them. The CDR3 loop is CASSLRARDEKLFF. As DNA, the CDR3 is TGCGCCAGCAGCCTCCGGGCCCGGGATGAAAAACTGTTTTTT.

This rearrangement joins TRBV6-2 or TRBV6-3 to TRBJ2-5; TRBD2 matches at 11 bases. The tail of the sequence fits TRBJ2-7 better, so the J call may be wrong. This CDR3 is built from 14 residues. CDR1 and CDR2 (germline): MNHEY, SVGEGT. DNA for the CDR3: TGTGCCAGCGAGGGGACTAGCGGCTCCTACGAGCAGTACTTC. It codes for CASEGTSGSYEQYF.

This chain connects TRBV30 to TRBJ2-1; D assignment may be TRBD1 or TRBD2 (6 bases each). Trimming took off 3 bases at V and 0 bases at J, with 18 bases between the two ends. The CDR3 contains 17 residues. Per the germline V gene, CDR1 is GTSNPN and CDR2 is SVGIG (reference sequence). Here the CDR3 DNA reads TGTGCCTGGAGCGGTGGGCTAGGGGGGACCTCCTACAATGAGCAGTTCTTC. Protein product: CAWSGGLGGTSYNEQFF.

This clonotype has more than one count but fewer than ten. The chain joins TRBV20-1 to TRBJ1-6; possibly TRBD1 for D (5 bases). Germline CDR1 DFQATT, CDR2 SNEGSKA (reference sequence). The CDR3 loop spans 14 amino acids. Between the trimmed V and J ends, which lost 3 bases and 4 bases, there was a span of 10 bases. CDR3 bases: TGCAGTGCTAGGTACAGGAGATATAATTCACCCCTCCACTTT. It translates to CSARYRRYNSPLHF.

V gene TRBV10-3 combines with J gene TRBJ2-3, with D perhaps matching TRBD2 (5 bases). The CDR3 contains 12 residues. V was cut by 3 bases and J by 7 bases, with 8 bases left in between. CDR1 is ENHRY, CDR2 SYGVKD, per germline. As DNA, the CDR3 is TGTGCCATCAGTGAAGGGAGTCATACGCAGTATTTT. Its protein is CAISEGSHTQYF.